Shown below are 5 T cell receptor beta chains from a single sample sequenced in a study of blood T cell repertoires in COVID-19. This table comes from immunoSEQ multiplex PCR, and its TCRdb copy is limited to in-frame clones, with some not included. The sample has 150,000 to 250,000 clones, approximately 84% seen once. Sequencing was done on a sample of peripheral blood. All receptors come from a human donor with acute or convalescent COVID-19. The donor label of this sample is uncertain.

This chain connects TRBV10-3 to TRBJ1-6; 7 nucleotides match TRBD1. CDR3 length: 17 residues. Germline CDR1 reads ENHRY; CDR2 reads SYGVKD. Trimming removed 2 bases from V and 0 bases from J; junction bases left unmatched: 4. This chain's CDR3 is CAISEKQGSSYNSPLHF. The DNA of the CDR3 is TGTGCCATCAGTGAGAAACAGGGGAGCTCCTATAATTCACCCCTCCACTTT.

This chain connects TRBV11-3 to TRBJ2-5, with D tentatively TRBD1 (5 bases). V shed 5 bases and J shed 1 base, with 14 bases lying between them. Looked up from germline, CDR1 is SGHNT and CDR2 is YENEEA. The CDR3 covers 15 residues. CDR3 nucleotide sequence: TGTGCCAGCAGCATCGGTTACAGGCCCCAAGAGACCCAGTACTTC. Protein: CASSIGYRPQETQYF.

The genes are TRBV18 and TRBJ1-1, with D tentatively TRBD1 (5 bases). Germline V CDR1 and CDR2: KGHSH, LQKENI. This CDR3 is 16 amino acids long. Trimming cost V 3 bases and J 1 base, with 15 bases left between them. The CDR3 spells CASSPLLQVGNTEAFF. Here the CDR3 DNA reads TGTGCCAGCTCACCGCTACTACAGGTGGGGAACACTGAAGCTTTCTTT.

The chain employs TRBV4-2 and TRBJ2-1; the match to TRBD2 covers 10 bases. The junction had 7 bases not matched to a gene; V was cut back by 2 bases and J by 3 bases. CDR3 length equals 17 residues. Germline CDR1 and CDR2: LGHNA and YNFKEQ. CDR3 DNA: TGTGCCAGCAGCCAAAATGTAGGGACTAGCGACTACAATGAGCAGTTCTTC. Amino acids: CASSQNVGTSDYNEQFF.

This CDR3 is CASSEATGNQPQHF. The DNA for the CDR3 is TGTGCCAGCAGTGAAGCGACAGGGAATCAGCCCCAGCATTTT. The chain combines TRBV2 with TRBJ1-5; 7 bases line up with TRBD1. V dropped 0 bases and J dropped 4; count of bases not matched to a gene: 0. Looked up from germline, CDR1 is SNHLY and CDR2 is FYNNEI. CDR3 size: 14 residues.